The source of this T cell receptor (beta chain) is a study of neurological immune-mediated disorders. This clonotype appeared once. The antigen is undetermined. The CDR3 sequence is 13 residues long. The germline V gene has CDR1 SGHRS and CDR2 YFSETQ. V gave up 0 bases and J gave up 12 bases, with 15 bases separating them. TCRdb called the 5' RACE reads again in MiXCR, with one record for every CDR3 protein. The table lists roughly 9,800 distinct CDR3 sequences, 20% to 25% of them singletons. Notes on the study in general: With the multiple sclerosis repertoire cluster, none of the clinical or MRI features showed an association.

The source material was CD8+ T cells from blood. This sequence joins TRBV5-1 and TRBJ1-1; possible D gene TRBD1, 5 bases. The receptor comes from a woman in her forties with multiple sclerosis. Here the CDR3 reads CASSLGGIEATFF. As DNA, the CDR3 is TGCGCCAGCAGCTTGGGGGGCATAGAGGCAACTTTCTTT.